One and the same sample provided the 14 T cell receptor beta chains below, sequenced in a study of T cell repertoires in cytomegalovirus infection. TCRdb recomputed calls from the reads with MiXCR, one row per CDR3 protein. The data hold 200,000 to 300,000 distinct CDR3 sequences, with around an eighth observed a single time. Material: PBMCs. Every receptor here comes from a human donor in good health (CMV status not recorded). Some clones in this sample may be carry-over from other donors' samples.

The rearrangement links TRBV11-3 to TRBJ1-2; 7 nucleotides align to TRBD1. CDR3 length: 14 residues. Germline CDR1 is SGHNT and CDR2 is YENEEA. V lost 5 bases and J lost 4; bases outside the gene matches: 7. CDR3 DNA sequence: TGTGCCAGCAGCCCGGGACAGTCAGCCTATGGCTACACCTTC. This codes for CASSPGQSAYGYTF.

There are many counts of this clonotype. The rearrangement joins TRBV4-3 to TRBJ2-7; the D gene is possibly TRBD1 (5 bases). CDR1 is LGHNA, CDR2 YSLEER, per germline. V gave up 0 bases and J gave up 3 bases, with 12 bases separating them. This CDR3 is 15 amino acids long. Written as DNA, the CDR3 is TGCGCCAGCAGCCAAGATTCAGGGCCGGTCTACGAGCAGTACTTC. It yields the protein CASSQDSGPVYEQYF.

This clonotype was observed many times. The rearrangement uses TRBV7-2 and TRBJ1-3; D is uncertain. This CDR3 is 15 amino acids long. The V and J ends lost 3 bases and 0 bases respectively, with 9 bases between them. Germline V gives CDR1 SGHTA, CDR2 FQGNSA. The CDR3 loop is CASSFSRVSGNTIYF. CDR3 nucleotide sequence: TGTGCCAGCAGCTTCTCCCGGGTCTCTGGAAACACCATATATTTT.

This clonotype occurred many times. The CDR3 DNA follows: TGTGCCAGCAGCTTAGGCGGGGATTCGGATACGCAGTATTTT. Protein product: CASSLGGDSDTQYF. V is TRBV7-8 and J is TRBJ2-3; TRBD2 is a possible D gene (6 bases). The V gene's germline CDR1 is SGHVS and CDR2 FQNEAQ. CDR3 length: 14 residues. Trimming removed 1 base at V and 6 bases at J, with 11 bases between.

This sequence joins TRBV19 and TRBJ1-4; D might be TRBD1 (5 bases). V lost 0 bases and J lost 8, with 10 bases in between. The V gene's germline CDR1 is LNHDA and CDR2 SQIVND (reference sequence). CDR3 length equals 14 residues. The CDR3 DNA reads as TGTGCCAGTAGTATAGATCGCCAGGGAGAAAAACTGTTTTTT. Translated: CASSIDRQGEKLFF.

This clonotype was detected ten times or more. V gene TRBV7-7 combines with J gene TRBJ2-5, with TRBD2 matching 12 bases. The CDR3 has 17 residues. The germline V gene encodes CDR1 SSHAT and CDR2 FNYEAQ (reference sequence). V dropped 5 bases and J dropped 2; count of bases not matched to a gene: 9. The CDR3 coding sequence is TGTGCCAGCAGCCGTCTGACTAGCGGGGGACAACAAGAGACCCAGTACTTC. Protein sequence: CASSRLTSGGQQETQYF.

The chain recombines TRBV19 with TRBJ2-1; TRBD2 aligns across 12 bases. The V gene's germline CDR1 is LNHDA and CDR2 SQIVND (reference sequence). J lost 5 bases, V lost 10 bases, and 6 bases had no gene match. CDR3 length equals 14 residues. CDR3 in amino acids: CATILAGGNNEQFF. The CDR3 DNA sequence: TGTGCCACCATACTAGCGGGAGGAAACAATGAGCAGTTCTTC.

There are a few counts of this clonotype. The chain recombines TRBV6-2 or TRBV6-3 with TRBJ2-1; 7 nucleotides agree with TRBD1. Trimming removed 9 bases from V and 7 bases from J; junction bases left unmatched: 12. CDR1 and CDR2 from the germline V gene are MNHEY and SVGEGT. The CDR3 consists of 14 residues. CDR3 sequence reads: CASLLSQGVNEQFF. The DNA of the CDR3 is TGTGCCAGTCTTCTGTCCCAGGGGGTAAATGAGCAGTTCTTC.

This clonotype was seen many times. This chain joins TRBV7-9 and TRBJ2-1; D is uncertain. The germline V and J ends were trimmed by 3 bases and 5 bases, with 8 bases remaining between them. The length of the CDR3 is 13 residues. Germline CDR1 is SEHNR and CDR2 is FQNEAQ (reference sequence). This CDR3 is CASSFSRDNEQFF. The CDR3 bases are TGTGCCAGCAGCTTTTCGCGAGACAATGAGCAGTTCTTC.

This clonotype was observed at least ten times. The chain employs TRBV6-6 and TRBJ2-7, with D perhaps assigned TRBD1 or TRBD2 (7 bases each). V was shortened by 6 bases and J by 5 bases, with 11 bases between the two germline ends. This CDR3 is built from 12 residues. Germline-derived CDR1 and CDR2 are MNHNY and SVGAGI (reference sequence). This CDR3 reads CASSPGGDEQYF. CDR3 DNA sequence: TGTGCCAGCAGCCCAGGGGGGGACGAGCAGTACTTC.

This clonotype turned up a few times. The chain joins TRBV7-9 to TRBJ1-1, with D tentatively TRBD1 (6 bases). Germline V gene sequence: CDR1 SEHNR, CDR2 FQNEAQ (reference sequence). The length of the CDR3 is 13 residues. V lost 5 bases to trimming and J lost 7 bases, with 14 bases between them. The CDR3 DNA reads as TGTGCCAGCAGCCCACTCTGGGGGCATGAAGCTTTCTTT. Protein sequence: CASSPLWGHEAFF.

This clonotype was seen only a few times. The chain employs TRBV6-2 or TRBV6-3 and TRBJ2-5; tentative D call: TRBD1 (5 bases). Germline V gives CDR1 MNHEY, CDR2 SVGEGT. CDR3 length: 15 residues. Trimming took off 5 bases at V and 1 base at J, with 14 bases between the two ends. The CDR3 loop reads CASSDGGHPQETQYF. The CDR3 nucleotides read TGTGCCAGCAGTGACGGTGGACACCCCCAAGAGACCCAGTACTTC.

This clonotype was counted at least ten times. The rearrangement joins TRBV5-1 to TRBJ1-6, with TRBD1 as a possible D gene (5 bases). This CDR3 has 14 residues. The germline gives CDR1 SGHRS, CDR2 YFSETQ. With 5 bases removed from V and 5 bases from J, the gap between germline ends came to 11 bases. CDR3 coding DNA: TGCGCCAGCAGTTCGACAGTGGATAATTCACCCCTCCACTTT. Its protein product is CASSSTVDNSPLHF.

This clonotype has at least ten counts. CDR3 coding DNA: TGTGCCAGCAGTTTGGGGGCGACAGGGGGCAGGACTGAAGCTTTCTTT. Its translation: CASSLGATGGRTEAFF. This sequence joins TRBV12-3 or TRBV12-4 and TRBJ1-1; 10 nucleotides match TRBD1. The CDR3 loop spans 16 amino acids. With V trimmed by 3 bases and J by 5 bases, 9 bases remained unmatched.